This is a list of T cell receptor beta chains from one sample in a study of regulatory T cells in long-lasting Graves disease. TCRdb analysed the multiplex PCR reads with MiXCR anew, one entry per CDR3 protein. Here the sample spans around 250,000 distinct CDR3 sequences, 20% being singletons. The material sequenced was peripheral blood mononuclear cells (PBMCs), taken at new diagnosis, from a patient treated with antithyroid drugs. These receptor sequences come from a female donor with Graves disease. CDR3s leave out the opening cysteine and the closing phenylalanine or tryptophan. Fields, in order: V gene, J gene, CDR3 protein.

v_gene: TRBV28
j_gene: TRBJ1-2
CDR3aa: ASSLDGTYGYT

v_gene: TRBV20-1
j_gene: TRBJ2-7
CDR3aa: SARDRQGTYEQY

v_gene: TRBV11-1
j_gene: TRBJ2-1
CDR3aa: ASSRGFSFDEQF

v_gene: TRBV7-9
j_gene: TRBJ1-1
CDR3aa: ASEPGQGSMNTEAF

v_gene: TRBV20-1
j_gene: TRBJ1-6
CDR3aa: SAADTHNSPLH

v_gene: TRBV3-1
j_gene: TRBJ2-3
CDR3aa: ASSLRRALTDTQY

v_gene: TRBV28
j_gene: TRBJ1-4
CDR3aa: ASSSLNEKLF

v_gene: TRBV29-1
j_gene: TRBJ2-7
CDR3aa: SVEEQSIYEQY

v_gene: TRBV20-1
j_gene: TRBJ2-3
CDR3aa: SAPGIVGVTDTQY

v_gene: TRBV2
j_gene: TRBJ1-6
CDR3aa: ASSVELPGDNSPLH

v_gene: TRBV4-3
j_gene: TRBJ2-5
CDR3aa: ASSQELGQQETQY

v_gene: TRBV20-1
j_gene: TRBJ1-5
CDR3aa: SASVDTDQPQH

v_gene: TRBV29-1
j_gene: TRBJ2-3
CDR3aa: SVEQPLRDTDTQY

v_gene: TRBV6-2/TRBV6-3
j_gene: TRBJ2-1
CDR3aa: ASATSGVWSLDEQF

v_gene: TRBV27
j_gene: TRBJ2-5
CDR3aa: ASSIKPPSSGVGETQY

v_gene: TRBV6-2/TRBV6-3
j_gene: TRBJ1-1
CDR3aa: ASTRGLNTEAF

v_gene: TRBV28
j_gene: TRBJ1-5
CDR3aa: ASSSRTDRGRRWGVQPQH

v_gene: TRBV12-3/TRBV12-4
j_gene: TRBJ1-5
CDR3aa: ASSWTSPGQPQH

v_gene: TRBV2
j_gene: TRBJ1-2
CDR3aa: ASIGFYGYT

v_gene: TRBV28
j_gene: TRBJ1-5
CDR3aa: ASKMGGGGNQPQH

v_gene: TRBV18
j_gene: TRBJ2-3
CDR3aa: ASSPITVTSKSTTDTQY

v_gene: TRBV20-1
j_gene: TRBJ2-1
CDR3aa: SARDLRDASDNEQF

v_gene: TRBV20-1
j_gene: TRBJ2-4
CDR3aa: SARETGGHIQY

v_gene: TRBV7-2
j_gene: TRBJ2-3
CDR3aa: ASSLGAGLTDTQY

v_gene: TRBV7-8
j_gene: TRBJ2-7
CDR3aa: ASSLAGESSYEQY

v_gene: TRBV28
j_gene: TRBJ2-7
CDR3aa: ASSLRDIHSYEQY

v_gene: TRBV11-3
j_gene: TRBJ2-1
CDR3aa: ASSRSAGQYYNEQF

v_gene: TRBV7-2
j_gene: TRBJ2-7
CDR3aa: ASSFPGDRSAYEQY

v_gene: TRBV12-3/TRBV12-4
j_gene: TRBJ2-7
CDR3aa: ASRGRFNGEQY

v_gene: TRBV5-1
j_gene: TRBJ2-1
CDR3aa: ASAWGQYNEQF

v_gene: TRBV7-3
j_gene: TRBJ2-1
CDR3aa: ASSSLAGGPNEQF

v_gene: TRBV3-1
j_gene: TRBJ2-1
CDR3aa: ASSQDTLAVGRGEQF

v_gene: TRBV7-2
j_gene: TRBJ2-1
CDR3aa: ASSQVSEQF

v_gene: TRBV27
j_gene: TRBJ2-7
CDR3aa: ASRPLHLGEQY